The 25 T cell receptor beta chains reported below all come from one sample, sequenced in a study of shared clonotypes between healthy human individuals. Measured with immunoSEQ multiplex PCR; TCRdb has only the in-frame clones, and not every one. This table holds about 710,000 clones, around 70% found once. Specimen: memory CD4+ T cells sorted from blood. The subset: CD45RA-negative fraction. The receptor source for this set is a woman between 25 and 40 years old in good health.

Only a few counts were recorded for this clone. This rearrangement joins TRBV7-9 to TRBJ2-7; no clear D gene. Deletions cut 5 bases from V and 6 bases from J, with 11 bases between. Germline-derived CDR1 and CDR2 are SEHNR and FQNEAQ (reference sequence). The CDR3 covers 12 residues. The CDR3 DNA follows: TGTGCCAGCAGCCTCTCCACGGCCGAGCAGTACTTC. Its translation: CASSLSTAEQYF.

The chain carries TRBV28 and TRBJ1-2; D remains unclear. Trimming took 5 bases from V and 2 from J, leaving 15 bases between them. The V gene's germline CDR1 is MDHEN and CDR2 SYDVKM. The CDR3 is 15 amino acids. CDR3 coding DNA: TGTGCCAGCAGTCCCGTATCTAACACCAACTATGGCTACACCTTC. It yields the protein CASSPVSNTNYGYTF.

This chain links TRBV29-1 with TRBJ2-1, with D perhaps TRBD2 (6 bases). The length of the CDR3 is 17 residues. Germline V CDR1 and CDR2: SQVTM, ANQGSEA. The V end was cut by 2 bases, the J end by 7 bases, with 24 bases between. The CDR3 protein is CSVERIRAGGLGNEQFF. The DNA for the CDR3 is TGCAGCGTTGAAAGAATCAGAGCGGGCGGGCTTGGGAATGAGCAGTTCTTC.

The gene calls are TRBV6-1 and TRBJ1-2; D is uncertain. V was pared by 2 bases and J by 8 bases, with 3 bases between. CDR3 length: 10 residues. Germline CDR1 reads MNHNS; CDR2 reads SASEGT. The CDR3 sequence: CASSEWGYTF. CDR3 in DNA: TGTGCCAGCAGTGAATGGGGCTACACCTTC.

This chain links TRBV7-2 with TRBJ2-3; D not resolved. V was cut by 5 bases and J by 4 bases, with 19 bases left in between. This CDR3 has 16 amino acids. Germline values: CDR1 SGHTA, CDR2 FQGNSA. In nucleotides, the CDR3 is TGTGCCAGCAGCAAGACGGACGTAAGGGTCGCAGATACGCAGTATTTT. Its protein is CASSKTDVRVADTQYF.

This clone was detected once. V and J are TRBV9 and TRBJ2-1, with 11 bases matching TRBD2. Germline CDR1 and CDR2: SGDLS and YYNGEE. The V and J ends lost 0 bases and 0 bases, in that order; junction bases with no gene match: 2. CDR3 size: 17 residues. The CDR3 reads CASSVGLAGSSYNEQFF. CDR3 bases: TGTGCCAGCAGCGTAGGACTAGCGGGAAGCTCCTACAATGAGCAGTTCTTC.

The chain links TRBV6-1 to TRBJ1-5, with 8 bases that match TRBD1. The CDR3 totals 14 residues. With 6 bases clipped from V and 7 bases from J, the junction kept 8 bases outside the gene matches. Germline CDR1 is MNHNS and CDR2 is SASEGT. This chain's CDR3 is CASRMTGAGQPQHF. In DNA form, the CDR3 reads TGTGCCAGCAGGATGACAGGGGCGGGCCAGCCCCAGCATTTT.

V is TRBV6-1 and J is TRBJ2-7; 8 bases line up with TRBD1. The V and J ends lost 5 bases and 5 bases, in that order; junction bases with no gene match: 5. CDR1 and CDR2 from the germline V gene are MNHNS and SASEGT. The CDR3 contains 13 residues. This chain's CDR3 is CASSQDRVNEQYF. CDR3 nucleotides: TGTGCCAGCAGTCAGGACAGGGTTAACGAGCAGTACTTC.

The chain combines TRBV5-1 with TRBJ2-3, with 10 positions matching TRBD2. The V gene end was trimmed by 4 bases and the J gene end by 3 bases; junction bases not matched to a gene: 5. Germline V CDR1 and CDR2: SGHRS, YFSETQ. This CDR3 is built from 15 residues. The CDR3 DNA reads TGCGCCAGCAGCGCTAGCGGGAGTGGAACAGATACGCAGTATTTT. It specifies CASSASGSGTDTQYF.

The chain recombines TRBV6-5 with TRBJ1-5, with TRBD1 as a possible D gene (5 bases). The CDR3 totals 14 residues. Germline V CDR1 and CDR2: MNHEY, SVGAGI. V was pared by 6 bases and J by 4 bases, with 13 bases between. CDR3 region: CASSDRGLNQPQHF. The CDR3 region has the DNA TGTGCCAGCAGCGACCGGGGCCTTAATCAGCCCCAGCATTTT.

This clone appeared many times. The rearrangement links TRBV6-4 to TRBJ2-7; D perhaps matches TRBD1 (5 bases). The CDR3 is 11 amino acids. V dropped 10 bases and J dropped 6 bases, with 13 bases sitting between them. Germline loops: CDR1 MRHNA, CDR2 SNTAGT. CDR3 coding DNA: TGTGCCACCTCAAGGGGCGTCGAGCAGTACTTC. This encodes CATSRGVEQYF.

The rearrangement uses TRBV28 and TRBJ1-1; D is undetermined. Germline CDR1 and CDR2: MDHEN and SYDVKM. This CDR3 is built from 14 residues. The V and J ends lost 6 bases and 0 bases respectively, with 11 bases between them. CDR3: CASRPPLVNTEAFF. The DNA for the CDR3 is TGTGCCAGCAGGCCTCCGCTCGTGAACACTGAAGCTTTCTTT.

V gene TRBV27 combines with J gene TRBJ2-3, with D possibly matching TRBD2 (6 bases). Germline loops: CDR1 MNHEY, CDR2 SMNVEV (reference sequence). The length of the CDR3 is 18 residues. Trimming removed 5 bases from V and 3 bases from J, with 24 bases in between. Written as DNA, the CDR3 is TGTGCCAGCAGTCCCCTCAAGTTAGCGAAAGGGAGGACAGATACGCAGTATTTT. Translating it yields CASSPLKLAKGRTDTQYF.

Only a few counts were recorded for this clone. The chain combines TRBV7-2 with TRBJ2-7, with D possibly being TRBD2 (5 bases). V was cut by 4 bases and J by 9 bases, with 19 bases left in between. From germline, CDR1 is SGHTA and CDR2 FQGNSA. The CDR3 has 14 residues. CDR3 nucleotide sequence: TGTGCCAGCAGCTACGGGGATGGGCGGGTTCGGCAGTACTTC. Translation gives CASSYGDGRVRQYF.

The J gene is TRBJ2-7, the V gene TRBV5-6; 10 bases are a match to TRBD1. The length of the CDR3 is 18 residues. CDR1 and CDR2 from the germline V gene are SGHDT and YYEEEE. After removal of 2 bases from V and 5 bases from J, the junction contained 16 bases not matched to a gene. The CDR3 region has the DNA TGTGCCAGCAGCTTTTGGTCTCAGGGTGCCGGGACAGGGGACGAGCAGTACTTC. Protein product: CASSFWSQGAGTGDEQYF.

The CDR3 reads CASSQGTSTDTQYF. Here the CDR3 DNA reads TGTGCCAGCAGCCAAGGAACCTCGACAGATACGCAGTATTTT. The chain uses TRBV7-9 and TRBJ2-3; D is unclear. V was shortened by 5 bases and J by 3 bases, with 12 bases between the two germline ends. Germline V gene data show CDR1 as SEHNR and CDR2 as FQNEAQ (reference sequence). This CDR3 comprises 14 residues.

This clone was counted a few times. At the DNA level, this CDR3 is encoded by other sequences in the same sample as well. This chain uses TRBV5-4 with TRBJ2-1; the match to TRBD2 covers 9 bases. Germline CDR1 is SGHNT and CDR2 is YYREEE (reference sequence). Unmatched junction bases numbered 3, after V lost 2 bases and J lost 3 bases. The CDR3 is 15 residues long. CDR3 sequence reads: CASSFGREGYNEQFF. The CDR3 DNA reads TGTGCCAGCAGCTTCGGGCGGGAGGGCTACAATGAGCAGTTCTTC.

The chain employs TRBV5-1 and TRBJ1-4; no clear D gene. The ends were cut back, 1 base at V and 0 bases at J, with 10 bases in the middle. The CDR3 has 16 residues. Germline V CDR1 and CDR2: SGHRS, YFSETQ. The CDR3 DNA sequence: TGCGCCAGCAGCTTGAACCCGCGGGCAACTAATGAAAAACTGTTTTTT. It translates to CASSLNPRATNEKLFF.

This clone was seen repeatedly, ten times or more. The J gene is TRBJ1-1, the V gene TRBV30; possible D gene TRBD1, 5 bases. This CDR3 spans 13 amino acids. CDR1 GTSNPN and CDR2 SVGIG come from the germline V gene (reference sequence). The ends were cut back, 2 bases at V and 2 bases at J, with 9 bases in the middle. The CDR3 sequence: CAWSPTANTEAFF. The CDR3 region has the DNA TGTGCCTGGAGTCCGACAGCCAACACTGAAGCTTTCTTT.

This chain joins TRBV10-2 and TRBJ2-2; D remains unclear. The CDR3 runs 15 residues. Trimming shortened V by 5 bases and J by 3 bases, and 13 bases separated the two germline ends. Germline CDR1 WSHSY, CDR2 SAAADI. The DNA for the CDR3 is TGCGCCAGCAGTCTCCTAGATAGATACACCGGGGAGCTGTTTTTT. Protein: CASSLLDRYTGELFF.

This clone was counted only a few times. The V gene is TRBV21-1, the J gene TRBJ2-3; the table gives TRBD1 as D, unverified against the DNA. TRBV21-1 is reported as a pseudogene. The CDR3 contains 16 residues. CDR3 loop: CASSKETGYSTDTQYF. Here the CDR3 DNA reads TGTGCCAGCAGCAAAGAGACAGGTTATAGCACAGATACGCAGTATTTT.

In its sample, this clone was seen once. The CDR3 sequence is CASRSGTGVPGYTF. The CDR3 DNA sequence: TGTGCCAGCAGATCCGGGACAGGGGTCCCTGGCTACACCTTC. The chain employs TRBV2 and TRBJ1-2, with 10 positions matching TRBD1. J lost 7 bases, V lost 6 bases, and 8 bases had no gene match. This CDR3 is 14 amino acids long. Germline V gives CDR1 SNHLY, CDR2 FYNNEI. Full variable domain (remainder filled in from reference TRBV2 and TRBJ1-2): EPEVTQTPSHQVTQMGQEVILRCVPISNHLYFYWYRQILGQKVEFLVSFYNNEISEKSEIFDDQFSVERPDGSNFTLKIRSTKLEDSAMYFCASRSGTGVPGYTFGSGTRLTVV.

The chain is built from TRBV23-1 and TRBJ2-7, with 12 bases fitting TRBD1. TRBV23-1 is an ORF; its function is uncertain. V lost 8 bases, J lost 4 bases, and 12 bases stayed unmatched. The CDR3 runs 16 residues. This CDR3 reads CASGLDPGQGAYEQYF. In DNA, the CDR3 is TGCGCCAGCGGATTAGATCCGGGACAGGGGGCTTACGAGCAGTACTTC.

This rearrangement joins TRBV7-6 to TRBJ2-5; D uncertain. Germline V gene lookup returns CDR1 SGHVS and CDR2 FNYEAQ. CDR3 size: 12 residues. Trimming shortened V by 4 bases and J by 5 bases, and 8 bases separated the two germline ends. DNA of the CDR3: TGTGCCAGCAGCTCGCTGGTGGAGACCCAGTACTTC. As protein: CASSSLVETQYF.

The chain employs TRBV10-2 and TRBJ1-3; 7 bases are a match to TRBD1. The CDR3 spans 15 residues. V shed 6 bases, J shed 4 bases, and the junction held 9 bases outside the gene matches. Germline CDR1 and CDR2: WSHSY and SAAADI. CDR3 amino acids: CASRAPGTDGNTIYF. The CDR3 DNA sequence: TGCGCCAGCAGGGCCCCCGGGACAGACGGAAACACCATATATTTT.